The source of this T cell receptor (beta chain) is a study of control samples from healthy donors and cancer patients. Looked up from germline, CDR1 is SGDLS and CDR2 is YYNGEE. V was clipped by 3 bases and J by 0 bases; unmatched bases: 6. There are 17 residues in the CDR3. Only in-frame clones appear in the TCRdb table, and some are missing; sequencing was by immunoSEQ multiplex PCR. The table records roughly 130,000 clones, approximately 89% of them present only once. Sequencing was done on a sample of blood. The V and J genes are TRBV9 and TRBJ2-1; 10 bases match TRBD2. The sequence was collected from a man aged 18 to 29 in good health. CDR3: CASSGLSGGSSYNEQFF. CDR3 DNA sequence: TGTGCCAGCAGCGGACTTAGCGGGGGGAGCTCCTACAATGAGCAGTTCTTC. The complete variable domain, with remaining parts taken from reference TRBV9 and TRBJ2-1, reads DSGVTQTPKHLITATGQRVTLRCSPRSGDLSVYWYQQSLDQGLQFLIQYYNGEERAKGNILERFSAQQFPDLHSELNLSSLELGDSALYFCASSGLSGGSSYNEQFFGPGTRLTVL.